The 10 T cell receptor beta chains given below trace back to one sample, sequenced in a study of neurological immune-mediated disorders (dated by TCRdb to between 2018 and 2020). Receptor amplification or capture employed 5' RACE. This sample was sequenced with an Illumina HiSeq 2500. The raw public reads went through TCRdb reprocessing: fastp at Q25, MiXCR clone calling, in-frame beta chains kept. When rows share a CDR3 protein, they turn into one entry using the most common DNA and genes. For this sample the table gives roughly 67,000 distinct CDR3 sequences, of which about 4% were detected only once. The biggest ten clones account for more than 2.5% of the sample. The sample consisted of PBMCs. The receptors derive from a man aged 45-65 years with multiple sclerosis.

This clonotype was seen at least ten times. The rearrangement uses TRBV7-3 and TRBJ2-7; D is uncertain. The ends were cut back, 5 bases at V and 4 bases at J, with 18 bases in the middle. The CDR3 spans 15 residues. Germline loops: CDR1 SGHTA, CDR2 FQGTGA. The DNA for the CDR3 is TGTGCCAGCAGCCTGGGCTTTAGTGGTCTGTACGAGCAGTACTTC. The encoded protein is CASSLGFSGLYEQYF.

In this sample, this clonotype turned up many times. This chain uses TRBV5-1 with TRBJ1-5; D unresolved. The CDR3 sequence is 13 residues long. The V gene's germline CDR1 is SGHRS and CDR2 YFSETQ. Deletions cut 0 bases from V and 7 bases from J, with 8 bases between. The CDR3 region is CASSLVGKQPQHF. CDR3 in DNA: TGCGCCAGCAGCTTGGTGGGGAAGCAGCCCCAGCATTTT.

Many counts were recorded for this clonotype. The chain is built from TRBV7-3 and TRBJ1-1; TRBD1 might be the D (6 bases). This CDR3 is 15 amino acids long. V was clipped by 5 bases and J by 2 bases, with 15 bases between them. In germline, CDR1 is SGHTA, CDR2 FQGTGA. DNA for the CDR3: TGTGCCAGCAGCGCAGGGGCCGGAGCAAACACTGAAGCTTTCTTT. Translating gives CASSAGAGANTEAFF. Variable domain in full (rest from reference TRBV7-3 and TRBJ1-1): GAGVSQTPSNKVTEKGKYVELRCDPISGHTALYWYRQSLGQGPEFLIYFQGTGAADDSGLPNDRFFAVRPEGSVSTLKIQRTERGDSAVYLCASSAGAGANTEAFFGQGTRLTVV.

This clonotype was observed many times. This chain uses TRBV6-2 or TRBV6-3 with TRBJ1-2, with no clear D. Looked up from germline, CDR1 is MNHEY and CDR2 is SVGEGT. This CDR3 spans 11 amino acids. V lost 11 bases and J lost 4, with 11 bases in between. The DNA of the CDR3 is TGTGCCGCCCCGGACCCCTATGGCTACACCTTC. Residues: CAAPDPYGYTF.

This clonotype was detected ten times or more. This chain joins TRBV20-1 and TRBJ2-3, with D maybe TRBD1 (5 bases). The CDR3 covers 17 residues. Looked up from germline, CDR1 is DFQATT and CDR2 is SNEGSKA (reference sequence). Trimming removed 0 bases at V and 0 bases at J, with 16 bases between. The DNA of the CDR3 is TGCAGTGCTAGAGACCACAGGATGGTAACAAGCACAGATACGCAGTATTTT. It is translated as CSARDHRMVTSTDTQYF.

This clonotype appeared many times. CDR3 in amino acids: CATSASTDTQYF. In nucleotides, the CDR3 is TGTGCCACCAGTGCTAGCACAGATACGCAGTATTTT. The V gene is TRBV24-1, the J gene TRBJ2-3, with D uncertain. V dropped 5 bases and J dropped 0 bases, with 2 bases sitting between them. This CDR3 is 12 amino acids long. The germline V gene encodes CDR1 KGHDR and CDR2 SFDVKD.

This clonotype was picked up a small number of times. V is TRBV20-1 and J is TRBJ2-1; 9 bases map to TRBD2. Unmatched junction bases numbered 8, after V lost 2 bases and J lost 0 bases. Germline V gives CDR1 DFQATT, CDR2 SNEGSKA (reference sequence). The CDR3 sequence is 17 residues long. CDR3 sequence reads: CSARPPPRGGSYNEQFF. CDR3 nucleotides: TGCAGTGCTAGACCCCCCCCGCGGGGGGGCTCCTACAATGAGCAGTTCTTC.

This clonotype occurred a few times. The rearrangement uses TRBV5-5 and TRBJ2-1; D gene unclear. The CDR3 contains 13 residues. V dropped 0 bases and J dropped 10 bases, with 11 bases sitting between them. Germline values: CDR1 SGHKS, CDR2 YYEKEE (reference sequence). This chain's CDR3 is CASSLGFVTEQFF. CDR3 in DNA: TGTGCCAGCAGCTTGGGCTTTGTGACCGAGCAGTTCTTC.

This clonotype was counted at least ten times. The chain is built from TRBV20-1 and TRBJ2-1; possible D gene TRBD1, 6 bases. V lost 6 bases, J lost 5 bases, and 17 bases lay in between. This CDR3 contains 14 residues. Germline CDR1 DFQATT, CDR2 SNEGSKA (reference sequence). In DNA, the CDR3 is TGCAGTGCAATCGACAGGATACGAAACAATGAGCAGTTCTTC. Its protein product is CSAIDRIRNNEQFF.

This clonotype appeared many times. This chain connects TRBV7-2 to TRBJ2-3; 7 positions agree with TRBD2. There are 13 residues in the CDR3. Per germline, CDR1 SGHTA and CDR2 FQGNSA. V gave up 5 bases and J gave up 11 bases; unmatched junction bases: 10. CDR3 coding DNA: TGTGCCAGCAGCATGCAAAGGGACTACGAGCAGTATTTT. It encodes CASSMQRDYEQYF.